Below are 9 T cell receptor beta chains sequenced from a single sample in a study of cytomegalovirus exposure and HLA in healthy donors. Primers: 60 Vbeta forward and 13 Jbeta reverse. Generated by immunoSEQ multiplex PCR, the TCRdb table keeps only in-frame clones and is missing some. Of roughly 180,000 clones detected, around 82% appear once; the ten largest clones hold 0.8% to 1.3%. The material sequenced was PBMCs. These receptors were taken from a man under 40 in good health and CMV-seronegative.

CDR3 sequence (DNA): TGTGCCAGCAGCAGCTCTGGTAGCGGGTCTTACGAGCAGTACTTC. Its protein is CASSSSGSGSYEQYF. The chain is built from TRBV4-2 and TRBJ2-7; 7 bases are a match to TRBD2. The CDR3 is made up of 15 amino acids. Germline values: CDR1 LGHNA, CDR2 YNFKEQ. V dropped 5 bases and J dropped 4; count of bases not matched to a gene: 11.

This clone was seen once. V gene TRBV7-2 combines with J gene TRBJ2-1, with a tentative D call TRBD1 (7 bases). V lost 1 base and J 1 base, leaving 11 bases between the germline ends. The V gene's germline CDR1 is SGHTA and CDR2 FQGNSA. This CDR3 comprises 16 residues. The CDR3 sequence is CASSLGPGGSYNEQFF. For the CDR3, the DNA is TGTGCCAGCAGCTTAGGACCAGGGGGGTCCTACAATGAGCAGTTCTTC.

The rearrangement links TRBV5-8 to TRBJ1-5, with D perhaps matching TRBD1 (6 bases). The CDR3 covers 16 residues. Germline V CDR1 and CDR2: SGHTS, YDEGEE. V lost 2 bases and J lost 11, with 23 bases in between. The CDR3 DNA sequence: TGTGCCAGCAGCTTTCAGACAGGCCGCTTCCTCGGGGCCCAGCATTTT. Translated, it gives CASSFQTGRFLGAQHF.

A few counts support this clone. CDR3 in DNA: TGTGCCAGCAGCTTAGAATCAGGGGGCGCCGGTGGCAATCAGCCCCAGCATTTT. This gives the protein CASSLESGGAGGNQPQHF. The genes are TRBV7-8 and TRBJ1-5; 8 bases match TRBD1. The germline gives CDR1 SGHVS, CDR2 FQNEAQ. The CDR3 spans 18 residues. Trimming took 1 base from V and 2 from J; bases not matched to a gene: 10.

The CDR3 region has the DNA TGTGCCAGCAGCTTAGGCCCCTGGACTAGCGGATTCACAGATACGCAGTATTTT. Protein product: CASSLGPWTSGFTDTQYF. The chain recombines TRBV11-3 with TRBJ2-3; 10 bases match TRBD2. CDR1 SGHNT and CDR2 YENEEA come from the germline V gene. The CDR3 covers 18 residues. The V and J ends lost 1 base and 2 bases, in that order; junction bases with no gene match: 9.

This CDR3 is CASSQVSRDQETQYF. CDR3 bases: TGCGCCAGCAGCCAAGTCTCCAGGGACCAAGAGACCCAGTACTTC. V gene TRBV4-1 combines with J gene TRBJ2-5, with D possibly being TRBD1 (5 bases). This CDR3 is built from 15 residues. From germline, CDR1 is MGHRA and CDR2 YSYEKL. Between the trimmed V and J ends, which lost 1 base and 0 bases, there was a span of 9 bases.

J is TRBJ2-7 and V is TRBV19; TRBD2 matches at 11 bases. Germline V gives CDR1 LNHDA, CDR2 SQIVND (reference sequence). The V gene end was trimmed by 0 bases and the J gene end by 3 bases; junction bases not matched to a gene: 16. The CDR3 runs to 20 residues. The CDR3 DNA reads TGTGCCAGTAGTATAGATCCCTCTAGAGTGGCTAGCGGGGGGAACTACGAGCAGTACTTC. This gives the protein CASSIDPSRVASGGNYEQYF.

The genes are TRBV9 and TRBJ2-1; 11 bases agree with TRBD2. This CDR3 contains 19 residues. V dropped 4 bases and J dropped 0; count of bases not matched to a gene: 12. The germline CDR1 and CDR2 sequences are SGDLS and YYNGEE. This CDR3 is CASSPHPPTSGSSYNEQFF. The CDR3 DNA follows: TGTGCCAGCAGCCCCCATCCCCCTACTAGCGGGAGCTCCTACAATGAGCAGTTCTTC.

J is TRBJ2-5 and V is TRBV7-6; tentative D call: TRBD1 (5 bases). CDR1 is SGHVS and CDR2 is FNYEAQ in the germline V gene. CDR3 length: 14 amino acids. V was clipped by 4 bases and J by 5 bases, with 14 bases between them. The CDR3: CASSSTVTGETQYF. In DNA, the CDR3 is TGTGCCAGCAGCTCCACAGTTACAGGCGAGACCCAGTACTTC.